Here is one T cell receptor (beta chain) with its context. Its antigen is unidentified. The V end lost 4 bases, the J end lost 4 bases, and 18 bases lay between the germline ends. Germline loops: CDR1 SGDLS, CDR2 YYNGEE. CDR3 length: 15 amino acids. Amplification used 60 Vbeta primers and 13 Jbeta primers. The repertoire was sequenced with immunoSEQ multiplex PCR; TCRdb's copy has only in-frame clones and lacks some. The sample has about 160,000 clones, approximately 88% seen once. These data originate in a study of cytomegalovirus exposure and HLA in healthy donors. Background on the study: Unique TCRs numbering roughly 85 million, obtained from HLA-typed donors, made up an early data release.

Overall study results and limits: According to an earlier analysis, most TCR beta V segments yielded productive rearrangements about 87% or about 30% of the time. As a later analysis revealed, the rate of TCR association differed by HLA locus, with DRB1 most and HLA-C fewest.

The specimen sequenced was PBMCs. The chain joins TRBV9 to TRBJ2-7, with D tentatively TRBD1 (6 bases). The receptor was derived from a boy between 2 and 10 years old in good health and CMV-seronegative. The chain's CDR3 is CASSIGDTSLYEQYF. The CDR3 region has the DNA TGTGCCAGCAGCATAGGGGACACCTCTTTGTACGAGCAGTACTTC.